This is a list of T cell receptor beta chains from one sample in a study of T-cell memory formation after mild COVID-19. TCRdb re-called the 5' RACE reads with MiXCR, one entry per CDR3 protein. Seen here are 470,000 or so distinct CDR3 sequences, roughly 18% observed once, and the top ten hold under 25%. Sequencing was done on a sample of PBMCs or a T cell subset sorted from them (not recorded which). These receptors were obtained from a man aged 18 to 30 who had mild COVID-19 (a few samples of this study predate the infection). Cell type and time point are not known. Each CDR3 is given without its conserved first and last residue. Fields, in order: V gene, CDR3 protein.

v_call: TRBV4-1; cdr3_aa: ASSPPGSGKLF
v_call: TRBV7-7; cdr3_aa: ASSPHFSPGELF
v_call: TRBV5-1; cdr3_aa: ASSLNGVASATEAF
v_call: TRBV15; cdr3_aa: ATSRGEGGWYTQY
v_call: TRBV30; cdr3_aa: AWSSGGPDTQY
v_call: TRBV6-1; cdr3_aa: ASQQGNQPQH
v_call: TRBV4-1; cdr3_aa: ASSQWTEDYEQY
v_call: TRBV6-6; cdr3_aa: ASSQAPPPNEQY
v_call: TRBV4-1; cdr3_aa: ASSRTSGAENTQY
v_call: TRBV7-2; cdr3_aa: ASSPPTSPAETQY
v_call: TRBV12-3/TRBV12-4; cdr3_aa: ASRHRDRGSQANYGYT
v_call: TRBV7-9; cdr3_aa: ASNGGTSYNEQF
v_call: TRBV20-1; cdr3_aa: SASAQPPGGTYNEQF
v_call: TRBV7-2; cdr3_aa: ASSLAQEYGYT
v_call: TRBV10-3; cdr3_aa: AIRGSFGTGVTGELF
v_call: TRBV20-1; cdr3_aa: SVRQGAGTEAF
v_call: TRBV7-9; cdr3_aa: ASSFGGRSTEAF
v_call: TRBV14; cdr3_aa: ASSQADVSNSPLH
v_call: TRBV18; cdr3_aa: ASSPSDSNYGYT
v_call: TRBV6-2/TRBV6-3; cdr3_aa: ASSYRWGPWREQF
v_call: TRBV5-1; cdr3_aa: ASSLLTSSYEQY
v_call: TRBV12-3/TRBV12-4; cdr3_aa: ASSLETGGSQPQH
v_call: TRBV7-3; cdr3_aa: ASSLAGGTGELF
v_call: TRBV10-3; cdr3_aa: AISESTSGTYEQY
v_call: TRBV29-1; cdr3_aa: SVLGQANTEAF
v_call: TRBV3-1; cdr3_aa: ASSQLRGRTGELF
v_call: TRBV4-2; cdr3_aa: ASSQGHRGAGELF
v_call: TRBV28; cdr3_aa: ASSLRDTHQPQH
v_call: TRBV11-2; cdr3_aa: ASSSILAGGGDEQF
v_call: TRBV3-1; cdr3_aa: ASTTGLALDTQY
v_call: TRBV14; cdr3_aa: ASSRRTGDSPLH
v_call: TRBV9; cdr3_aa: ASSEDRGDYEQY
v_call: TRBV27; cdr3_aa: ASSLSGEGRGETQY
v_call: TRBV4-1; cdr3_aa: ASSTAGDTNEQF
v_call: TRBV11-2; cdr3_aa: ASSQGPGVSYNEQF
v_call: TRBV29-1; cdr3_aa: SAGRQGAYYGYT
v_call: TRBV4-2; cdr3_aa: ASSQERKLF
v_call: TRBV5-1; cdr3_aa: ASKEGPGYEQY
v_call: TRBV7-9; cdr3_aa: ASSTTQGRTGELF
v_call: TRBV7-2; cdr3_aa: ASSLVPGGVHNEQF
v_call: TRBV12-3/TRBV12-4; cdr3_aa: ASRPDRQPLNEQF
v_call: TRBV21-1; cdr3_aa: ASSKPKQHSPLH
v_call: TRBV7-2; cdr3_aa: ASSGTGHEQF
v_call: TRBV5-5; cdr3_aa: ASSHVFGPEAF
v_call: TRBV7-9; cdr3_aa: ASSFLQASGANVLT
v_call: TRBV7-2; cdr3_aa: ASSSSRIGTEAF
v_call: TRBV6-2/TRBV6-3; cdr3_aa: ASSYLGAKNIQY
v_call: TRBV18; cdr3_aa: ASSQETGELF
v_call: TRBV25-1; cdr3_aa: ASTSSGLSTDTQY
v_call: TRBV4-1; cdr3_aa: ASRGQGGETQY
v_call: TRBV6-1; cdr3_aa: ASSEHTGVVTEAF
v_call: TRBV7-2; cdr3_aa: ASSLRQGGESPLH
v_call: TRBV6-1; cdr3_aa: ASSEWSGEGQPQH
v_call: TRBV4-2; cdr3_aa: ASSQVSGGLQDTQY
v_call: TRBV4-3; cdr3_aa: ASSQGALAEETQY